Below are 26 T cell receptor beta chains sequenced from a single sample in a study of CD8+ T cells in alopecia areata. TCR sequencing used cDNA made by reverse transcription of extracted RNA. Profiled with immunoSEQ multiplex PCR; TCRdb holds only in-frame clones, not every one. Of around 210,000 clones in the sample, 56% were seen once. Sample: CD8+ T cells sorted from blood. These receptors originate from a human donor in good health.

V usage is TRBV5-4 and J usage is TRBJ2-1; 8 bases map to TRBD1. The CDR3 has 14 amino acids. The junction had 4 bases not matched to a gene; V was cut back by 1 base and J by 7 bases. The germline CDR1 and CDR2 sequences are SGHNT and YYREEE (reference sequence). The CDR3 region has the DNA TGTGCCAGCAGCTTGAACAGGGGGGCGAATGAGCAGTTCTTC. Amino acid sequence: CASSLNRGANEQFF.

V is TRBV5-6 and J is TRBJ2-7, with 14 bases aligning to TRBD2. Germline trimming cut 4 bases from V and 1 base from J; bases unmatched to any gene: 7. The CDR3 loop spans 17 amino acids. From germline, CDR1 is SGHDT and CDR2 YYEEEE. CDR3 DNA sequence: TGTGCCAGCAGCCGAGGGACTAGCGGGGGAGCTTCCTACGAGCAGTACTTC. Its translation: CASSRGTSGGASYEQYF.

CDR3 nucleotide sequence: TGTGCCAGCAGTTACGTAGCAAACACTGAAGCTTTCTTT. Its translation: CASSYVANTEAFF. This chain uses TRBV6-6 with TRBJ1-1; D remains ambiguous. V was cut by 2 bases and J by 2 bases, with 6 bases left in between. Germline CDR1 is MNHNY and CDR2 is SVGAGI (reference sequence). The CDR3 consists of 13 residues.

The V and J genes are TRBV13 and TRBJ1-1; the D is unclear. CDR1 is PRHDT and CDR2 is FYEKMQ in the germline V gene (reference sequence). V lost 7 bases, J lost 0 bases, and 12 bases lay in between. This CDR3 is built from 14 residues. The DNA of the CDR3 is TGTGCCAGCACTGACGGACGCATGAACACTGAAGCTTTCTTT. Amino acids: CASTDGRMNTEAFF.

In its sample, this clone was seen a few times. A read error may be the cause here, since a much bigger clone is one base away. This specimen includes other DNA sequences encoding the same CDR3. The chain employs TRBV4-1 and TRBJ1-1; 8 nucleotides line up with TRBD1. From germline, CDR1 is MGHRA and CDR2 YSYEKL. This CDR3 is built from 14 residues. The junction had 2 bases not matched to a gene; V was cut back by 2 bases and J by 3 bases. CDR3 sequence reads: CASSQKTGDTEAFF. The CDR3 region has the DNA TGCGCCAGCAGCCAAAAGACAGGGGACACTGAAGCTTTCTTT.

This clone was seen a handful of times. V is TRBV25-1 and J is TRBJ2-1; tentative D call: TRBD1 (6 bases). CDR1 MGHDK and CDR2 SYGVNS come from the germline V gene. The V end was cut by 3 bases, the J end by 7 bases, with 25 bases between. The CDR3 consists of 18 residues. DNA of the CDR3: TGTGCCAGCAGTGACTCGGTTACAGGGAGTTTGTGGAGGAATGAGCAGTTCTTC. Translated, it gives CASSDSVTGSLWRNEQFF.

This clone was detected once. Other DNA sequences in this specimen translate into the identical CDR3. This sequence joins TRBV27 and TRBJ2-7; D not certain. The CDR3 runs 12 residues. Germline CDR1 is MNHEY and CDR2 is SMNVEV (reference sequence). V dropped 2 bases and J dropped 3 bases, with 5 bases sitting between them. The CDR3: CASSLSGYEQYF. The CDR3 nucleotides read TGTGCCAGCAGTTTAAGTGGCTACGAGCAGTACTTC.

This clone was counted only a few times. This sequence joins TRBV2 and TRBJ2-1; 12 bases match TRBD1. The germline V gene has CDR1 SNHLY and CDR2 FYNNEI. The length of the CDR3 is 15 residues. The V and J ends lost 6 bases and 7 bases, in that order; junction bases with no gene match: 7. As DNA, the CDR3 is TGTGCCAGCAGGACTGGGACAGGGGGCGGGAATGAGCAGTTCTTC. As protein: CASRTGTGGGNEQFF.

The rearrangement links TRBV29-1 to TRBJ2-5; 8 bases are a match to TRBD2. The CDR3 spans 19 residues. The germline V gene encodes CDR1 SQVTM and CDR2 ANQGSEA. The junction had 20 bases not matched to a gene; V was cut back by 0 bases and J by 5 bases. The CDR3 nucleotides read TGCAGCGTTGAAGATAGAAGGGTTTCGCGGGGGGTTCGCAGGGAGACCCAGTACTTC. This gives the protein CSVEDRRVSRGVRRETQYF.

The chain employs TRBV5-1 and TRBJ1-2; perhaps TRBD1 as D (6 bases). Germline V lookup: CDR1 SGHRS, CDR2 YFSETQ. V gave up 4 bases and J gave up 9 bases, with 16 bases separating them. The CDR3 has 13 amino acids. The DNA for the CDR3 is TGCGCCAGCAGCGCGGGACACGACGAGAGCTACACCTTC. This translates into CASSAGHDESYTF.

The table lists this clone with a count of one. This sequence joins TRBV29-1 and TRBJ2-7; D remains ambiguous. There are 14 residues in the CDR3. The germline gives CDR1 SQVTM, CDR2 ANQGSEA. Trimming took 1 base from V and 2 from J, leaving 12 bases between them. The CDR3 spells CSVEVPSDAYEQYF. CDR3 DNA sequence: TGCAGCGTTGAAGTCCCCAGCGATGCCTACGAGCAGTACTTC.

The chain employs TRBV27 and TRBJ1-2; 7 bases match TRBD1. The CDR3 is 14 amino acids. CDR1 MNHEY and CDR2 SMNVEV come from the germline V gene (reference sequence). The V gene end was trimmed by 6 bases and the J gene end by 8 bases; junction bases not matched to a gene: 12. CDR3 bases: TGTGCCAGCAGGGCCACAGGGGTAGTAGGGGGCTACACCTTC. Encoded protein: CASRATGVVGGYTF.

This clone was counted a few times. The CDR3 region has the DNA TGTGCCAGTAGCACCGGGACAGCCTCCTACGAGCAGTACTTC. It specifies CASSTGTASYEQYF. The rearrangement joins TRBV19 to TRBJ2-7; 7 nucleotides agree with TRBD1. The CDR3 has 14 residues. The J segment lost 0 bases and the V segment lost 6 bases, leaving 5 bases of the junction unmatched. Germline values: CDR1 LNHDA, CDR2 SQIVND (reference sequence).

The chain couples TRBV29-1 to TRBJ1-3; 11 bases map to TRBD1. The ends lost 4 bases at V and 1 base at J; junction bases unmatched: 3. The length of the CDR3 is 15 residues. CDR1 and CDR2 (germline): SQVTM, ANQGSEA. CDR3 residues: CSVVGQGASGNTIYF. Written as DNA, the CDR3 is TGCAGCGTTGTTGGACAGGGGGCTTCTGGAAACACCATATATTTT. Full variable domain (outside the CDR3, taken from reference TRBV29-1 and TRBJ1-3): SAVISQKPSRDICQRGTSLTIQCQVDSQVTMMFWYRQQPGQSLTLIATANQGSEATYESGFVIDKFPISRPNLTFSTLTVSNMSPEDSSIYLCSVVGQGASGNTIYFGEGSWLTVV.

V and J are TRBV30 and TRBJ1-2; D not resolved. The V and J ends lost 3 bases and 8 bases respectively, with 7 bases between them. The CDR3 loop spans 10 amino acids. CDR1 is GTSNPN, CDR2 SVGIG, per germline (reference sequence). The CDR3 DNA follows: TGTGCCTGGAGCCGAACGGGCTACACCTTC. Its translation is CAWSRTGYTF.

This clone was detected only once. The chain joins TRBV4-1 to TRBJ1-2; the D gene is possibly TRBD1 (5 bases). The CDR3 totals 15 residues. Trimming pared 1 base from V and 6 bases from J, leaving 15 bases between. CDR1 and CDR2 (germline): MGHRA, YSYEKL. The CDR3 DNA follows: TGCGCCAGCAGCCAAGCGGAAGGAGGGGTGGATGGCTACACCTTC. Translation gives CASSQAEGGVDGYTF.

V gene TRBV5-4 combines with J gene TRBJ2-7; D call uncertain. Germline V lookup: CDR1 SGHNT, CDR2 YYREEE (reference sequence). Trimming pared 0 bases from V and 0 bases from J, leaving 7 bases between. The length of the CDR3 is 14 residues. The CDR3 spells CASSLVGDSYEQYF. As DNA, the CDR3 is TGTGCCAGCAGCTTGGTTGGGGACTCCTACGAGCAGTACTTC.

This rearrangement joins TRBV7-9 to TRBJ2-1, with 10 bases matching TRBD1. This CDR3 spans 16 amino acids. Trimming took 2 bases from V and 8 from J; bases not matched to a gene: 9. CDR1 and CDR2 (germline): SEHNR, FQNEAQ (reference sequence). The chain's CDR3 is CASSLFGDRGDYEQFF. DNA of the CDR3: TGTGCCAGCAGCTTATTTGGGGACAGGGGTGACTATGAGCAGTTCTTC.

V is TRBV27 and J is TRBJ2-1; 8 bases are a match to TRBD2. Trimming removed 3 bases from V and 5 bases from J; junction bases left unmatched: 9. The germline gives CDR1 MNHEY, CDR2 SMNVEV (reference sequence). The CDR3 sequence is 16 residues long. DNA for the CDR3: TGTGCCAGCAGTTTGACCCCCCGAGCGGGGGACAATGAGCAGTTCTTC. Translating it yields CASSLTPRAGDNEQFF.

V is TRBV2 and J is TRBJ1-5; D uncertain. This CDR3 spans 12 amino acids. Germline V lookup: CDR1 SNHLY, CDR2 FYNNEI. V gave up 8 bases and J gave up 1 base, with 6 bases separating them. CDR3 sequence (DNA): TGTGCCAGCTGCCAGAGCAATCAGCCCCAGCATTTT. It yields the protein CASCQSNQPQHF. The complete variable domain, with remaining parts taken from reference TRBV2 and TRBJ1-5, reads EPEVTQTPSHQVTQMGQEVILRCVPISNHLYFYWYRQILGQKVEFLVSFYNNEISEKSEIFDDQFSVERPDGSNFTLKIRSTKLEDSAMYFCASCQSNQPQHFGDGTRLSIL.

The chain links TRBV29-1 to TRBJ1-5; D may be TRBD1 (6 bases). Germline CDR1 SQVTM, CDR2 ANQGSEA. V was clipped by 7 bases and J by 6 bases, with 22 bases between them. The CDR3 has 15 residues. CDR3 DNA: TGCAGCGCAGAAGTTTCGGGGGCGCCGGGTCAGCCCCAGCATTTT. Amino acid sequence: CSAEVSGAPGQPQHF.

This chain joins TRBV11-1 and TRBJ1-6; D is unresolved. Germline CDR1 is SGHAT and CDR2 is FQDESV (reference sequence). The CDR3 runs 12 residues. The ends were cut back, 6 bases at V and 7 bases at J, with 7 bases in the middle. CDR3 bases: TGTGCCAGCAGTTCACTCAATTCACCCCTCCACTTT. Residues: CASSSLNSPLHF. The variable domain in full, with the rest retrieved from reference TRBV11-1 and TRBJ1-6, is EAEVAQSPRYKITEKSQAVAFWCDPISGHATLYWYRQILGQGPELLVQFQDESVVDDSQLPKDRFSAERLKGVDSTLKIQPAELGDSAMYLCASSSLNSPLHFGNGTRLTVT.

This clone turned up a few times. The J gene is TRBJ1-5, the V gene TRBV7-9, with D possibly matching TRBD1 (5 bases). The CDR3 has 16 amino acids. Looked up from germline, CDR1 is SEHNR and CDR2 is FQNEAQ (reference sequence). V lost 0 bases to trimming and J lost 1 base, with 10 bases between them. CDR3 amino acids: CASSLAGVMSNQPQHF. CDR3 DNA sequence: TGTGCCAGCAGCTTAGCGGGGGTCATGAGCAATCAGCCCCAGCATTTT.

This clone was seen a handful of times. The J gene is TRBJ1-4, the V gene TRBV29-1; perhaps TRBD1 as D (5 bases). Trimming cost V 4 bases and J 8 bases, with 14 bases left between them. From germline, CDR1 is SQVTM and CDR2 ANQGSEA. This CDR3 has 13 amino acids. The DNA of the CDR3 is TGCAGCGTTGCTGGAGGGGCTGGAGAAAAACTGTTTTTT. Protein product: CSVAGGAGEKLFF.

The CDR3 region has the DNA TGTGCCAGCAGCCTAACAGGGGGGGCATACGAGCAGTACTTC. Amino acid sequence: CASSLTGGAYEQYF. The J gene is TRBJ2-7, the V gene TRBV5-6, with a weak D call TRBD1 (8 bases). CDR1 and CDR2 from the germline V gene are SGHDT and YYEEEE. The CDR3 extends over 14 amino acids. V was trimmed by 4 bases and J by 4 bases, leaving 15 bases between them.

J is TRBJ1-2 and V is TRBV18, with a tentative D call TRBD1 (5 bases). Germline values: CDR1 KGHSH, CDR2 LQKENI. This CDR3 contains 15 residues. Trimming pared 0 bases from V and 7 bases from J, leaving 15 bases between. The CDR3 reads CASSPPSWKGPGYTF. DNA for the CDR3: TGTGCCAGCTCACCACCATCTTGGAAGGGACCTGGCTACACCTTC.